This entry features one T cell receptor (beta chain) sequence. The antigen remains undetermined. The data stem from a study of T cell responses to AZD1222 COVID-19 vaccine. Study in general: Whether given at about 4 or about 12 weeks, second doses were pooled. General study findings and limits: Sampling that yielded the repertoires occurred only after the peak T cell response. Donor demographics were predominantly white British with a female majority; clonal diversity may be underestimated.

Deletions cut 3 bases from V and 0 bases from J, with 13 bases between. The CDR3 is 15 amino acids. Germline values: CDR1 GTSNPN, CDR2 SVGIG (reference sequence). The data were produced by immunoSEQ multiplex PCR, yet TCRdb's version contains in-frame clones alone and is incomplete. Among 80,000 or so clones listed, 90% were seen once. The sequenced sample was peripheral blood, obtained on day 0 of AZD1222 vaccination. The chain has TRBV30 and TRBJ2-3, with D possibly being TRBD1 or TRBD2 (5 bases each). This TCR derives from an adult in good health. The CDR3 nucleotides are TGTGCCTGGAGCGCCCTGAGGGGCAGCACAGATACGCAGTATTTT. Protein sequence: CAWSALRGSTDTQYF.